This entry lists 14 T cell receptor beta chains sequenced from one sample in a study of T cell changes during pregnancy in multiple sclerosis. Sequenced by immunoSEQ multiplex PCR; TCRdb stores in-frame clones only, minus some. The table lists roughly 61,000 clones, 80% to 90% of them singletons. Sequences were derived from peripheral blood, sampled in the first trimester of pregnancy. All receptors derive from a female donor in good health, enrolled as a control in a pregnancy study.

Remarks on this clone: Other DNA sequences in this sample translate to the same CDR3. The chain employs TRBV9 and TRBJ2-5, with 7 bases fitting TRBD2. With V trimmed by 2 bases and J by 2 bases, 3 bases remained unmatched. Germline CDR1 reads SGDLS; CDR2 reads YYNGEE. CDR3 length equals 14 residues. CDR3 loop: CASSVGGIQETQYF. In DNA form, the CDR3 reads TGTGCCAGCAGCGTGGGGGGGATTCAAGAGACCCAGTACTTC.

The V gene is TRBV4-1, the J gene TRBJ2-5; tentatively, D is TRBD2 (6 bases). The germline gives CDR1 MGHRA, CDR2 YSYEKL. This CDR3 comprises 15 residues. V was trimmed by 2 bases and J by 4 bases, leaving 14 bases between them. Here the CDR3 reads CASSQFVQGGETQYF. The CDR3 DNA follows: TGCGCCAGCAGCCAATTTGTGCAGGGAGGAGAGACCCAGTACTTC.

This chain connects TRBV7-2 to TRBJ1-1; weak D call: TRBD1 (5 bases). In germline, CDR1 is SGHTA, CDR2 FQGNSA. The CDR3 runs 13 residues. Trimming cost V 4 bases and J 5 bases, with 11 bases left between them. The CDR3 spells CASSSQGRTEAFF. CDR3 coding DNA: TGTGCCAGCAGCTCCCAGGGAAGGACTGAAGCTTTCTTT.

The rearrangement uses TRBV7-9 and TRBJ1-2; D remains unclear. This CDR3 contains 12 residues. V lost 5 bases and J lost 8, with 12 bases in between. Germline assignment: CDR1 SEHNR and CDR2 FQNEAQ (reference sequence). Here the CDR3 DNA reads TGTGCCAGCAGCCCTCGGGTGGAAGGCTACACCTTC. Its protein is CASSPRVEGYTF.

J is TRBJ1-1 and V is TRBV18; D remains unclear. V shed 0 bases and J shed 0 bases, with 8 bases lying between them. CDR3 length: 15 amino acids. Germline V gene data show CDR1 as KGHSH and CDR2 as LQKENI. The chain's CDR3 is CASSPPNSLNTEAFF. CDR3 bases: TGTGCCAGCTCACCACCGAACAGTCTGAACACTGAAGCTTTCTTT.

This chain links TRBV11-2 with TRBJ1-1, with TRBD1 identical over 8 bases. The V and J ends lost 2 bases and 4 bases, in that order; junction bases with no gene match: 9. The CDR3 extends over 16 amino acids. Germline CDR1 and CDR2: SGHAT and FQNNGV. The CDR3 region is CASSLTGGKSFTEAFF. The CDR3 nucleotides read TGTGCCAGCAGCTTAACAGGGGGTAAGAGTTTCACTGAAGCTTTCTTT. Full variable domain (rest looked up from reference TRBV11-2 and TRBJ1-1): EAGVAQSPRYKIIEKRQSVAFWCNPISGHATLYWYQQILGQGPKLLIQFQNNGVVDDSQLPKDRFSAERLKGVDSTLKIQPAKLEDSAVYLCASSLTGGKSFTEAFFGQGTRLTVV.

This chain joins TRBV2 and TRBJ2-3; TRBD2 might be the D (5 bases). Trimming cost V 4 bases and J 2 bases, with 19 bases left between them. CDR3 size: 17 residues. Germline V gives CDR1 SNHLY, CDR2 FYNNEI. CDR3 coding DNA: TGTGCCAGCAGTGTTCTGGGTGGGAGCGCAACCACAGATACGCAGTATTTT. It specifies CASSVLGGSATTDTQYF.

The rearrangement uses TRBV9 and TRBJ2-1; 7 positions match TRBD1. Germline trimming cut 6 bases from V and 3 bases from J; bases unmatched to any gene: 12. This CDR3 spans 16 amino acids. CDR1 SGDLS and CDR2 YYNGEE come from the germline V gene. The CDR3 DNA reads TGTGCCAGCACCCCCGGGCAGGGGGTTCGCTACAATGAGCAGTTCTTC. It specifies CASTPGQGVRYNEQFF. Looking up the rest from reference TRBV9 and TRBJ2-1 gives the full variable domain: DSGVTQTPKHLITATGQRVTLRCSPRSGDLSVYWYQQSLDQGLQFLIQYYNGEERAKGNILERFSAQQFPDLHSELNLSSLELGDSALYFCASTPGQGVRYNEQFFGPGTRLTVL.

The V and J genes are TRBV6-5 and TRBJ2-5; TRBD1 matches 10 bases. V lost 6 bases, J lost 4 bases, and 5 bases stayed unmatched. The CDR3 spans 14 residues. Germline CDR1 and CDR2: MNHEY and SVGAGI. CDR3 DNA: TGTGCCAGCAGGGCAGACAGGGGGCGAGAGACCCAGTACTTC. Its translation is CASRADRGRETQYF.

CDR3 sequence reads: CASRPPGNEQFF. The CDR3 DNA reads as TGTGCCAGCAGGCCCCCGGGAAATGAGCAGTTCTTC. V gene TRBV6-4 combines with J gene TRBJ2-1, with D maybe TRBD2 (5 bases). CDR3 length: 12 residues. Trimming took 6 bases from V and 7 from J, leaving 10 bases between them. CDR1 is MRHNA, CDR2 SNTAGT, per germline.

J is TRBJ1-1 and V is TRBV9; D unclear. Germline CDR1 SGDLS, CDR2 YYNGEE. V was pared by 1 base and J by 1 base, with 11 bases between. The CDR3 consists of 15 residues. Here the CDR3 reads CASSVQPGPNTEAFF. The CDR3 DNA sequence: TGTGCCAGCAGCGTACAGCCAGGCCCGAACACTGAAGCTTTCTTT. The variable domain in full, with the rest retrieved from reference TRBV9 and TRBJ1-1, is DSGVTQTPKHLITATGQRVTLRCSPRSGDLSVYWYQQSLDQGLQFLIQYYNGEERAKGNILERFSAQQFPDLHSELNLSSLELGDSALYFCASSVQPGPNTEAFFGQGTRLTVV.

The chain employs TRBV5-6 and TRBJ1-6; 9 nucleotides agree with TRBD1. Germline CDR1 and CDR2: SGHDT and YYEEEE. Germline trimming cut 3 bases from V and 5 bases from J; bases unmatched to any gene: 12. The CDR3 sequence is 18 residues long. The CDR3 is CASSSSRDRVGDNSPLHF. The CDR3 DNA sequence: TGTGCCAGCAGCTCGTCCCGGGACAGGGTTGGGGATAATTCACCCCTCCACTTT.

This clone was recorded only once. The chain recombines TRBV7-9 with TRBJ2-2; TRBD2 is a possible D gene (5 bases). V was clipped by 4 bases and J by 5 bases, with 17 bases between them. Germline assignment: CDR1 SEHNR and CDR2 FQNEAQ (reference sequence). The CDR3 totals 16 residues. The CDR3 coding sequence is TGTGCCAGCAGCTCACAACCGGGTCCGGGAACCGGGGAGCTGTTTTTT. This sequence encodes CASSSQPGPGTGELFF.

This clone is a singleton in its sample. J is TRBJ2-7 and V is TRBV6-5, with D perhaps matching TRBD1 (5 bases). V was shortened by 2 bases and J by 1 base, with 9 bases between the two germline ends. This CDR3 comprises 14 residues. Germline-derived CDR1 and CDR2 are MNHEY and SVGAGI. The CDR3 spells CASSYEQASYEQYF. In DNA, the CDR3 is TGTGCCAGCAGTTACGAACAGGCATCCTACGAGCAGTACTTC.